Below, 23 T cell receptor beta chains from the same sample are listed, as sequenced in a study of regulatory T cells in long-lasting Graves disease (dated by TCRdb to the early 2020s). The protocol used for the library was multiplex PCR. The data were produced on an Illumina HiSeq 4000. To build TCR beta libraries, CDR3 regions were amplified by Arm-PCR using iRepertoire HTBI primers. In TCRdb, the public reads were trimmed at Q25 with fastp and aligned with MiXCR, with productive beta chains retained. Duplicate CDR3 protein sequences are folded into a single record with the most common DNA and genes. The sample yields a few hundred thousand distinct CDR3 sequences; approximately 23% were counted once. The biggest ten clones account for around 30% of the sample. In light of the paper, this sample's time point label describes: persistent/refractory GD, antithyroid drugs over 5 years with positive TRAb. For both TCR sequencing and RNA sequencing, RNA was extracted from PBMCs using TRIzol.

Specimen: peripheral blood mononuclear cells (PBMCs), collected when the disease was refractory, from a patient treated with antithyroid drugs. These receptors all come from a woman between 40 and 55 years old with Graves disease. Donor details come from another sample of the same person, matched by shared clones.

The CDR3 coding sequence is TGTGCCAGCGAAGCGGGAGACTATGAGCAGTTCTTC. Translating it yields CASEAGDYEQFF. This chain connects TRBV6-2 or TRBV6-3 to TRBJ2-5; the match to TRBD2 covers 8 bases. The assigned J gene may be wrong: the sequence end matches TRBJ2-1 better. The CDR3 totals 12 residues. The germline V gene has CDR1 MNHEY and CDR2 SVGEGT.

Here the CDR3 DNA reads TGCAGTGCTAGGGGGTCGGAGCGGGAGGTTTACAATGAGCAGTTCTTC. Translated: CSARGSEREVYNEQFF. The chain carries TRBV20-1 and TRBJ2-1; TRBD2 agrees at 9 bases. V was clipped by 3 bases and J by 4 bases; unmatched bases: 10. From germline, CDR1 is DFQATT and CDR2 SNEGSKA (reference sequence). The CDR3 totals 16 residues.

The chain links TRBV6-7 to TRBJ2-7; D unresolved. TRBV6-7 is reported as an ORF; its role is uncertain. The CDR3 covers 13 residues. The ends were cut back, 9 bases at V and 3 bases at J, with 15 bases in the middle. The CDR3 DNA reads TGTGCCAGAAGGGTTGCTAAAGTCTACGAGCAGTACTTC. This gives the protein CARRVAKVYEQYF.

A word on this clonotype: The CDR3 does not end in the conserved phenylalanine or tryptophan, so this is likely a read error. The rearrangement links TRBV5-6 to TRBJ1-1; D gene ambiguous. This CDR3 has 13 residues. Trimming left V 7 bases short and J 1 base short, with 11 bases between. Germline V gene data show CDR1 as SGHDT and CDR2 as YYEEEE. DNA for the CDR3: TGTGCCAGCGCTTCAGGTCGGAACACTGAAGCTTTCTTG. It translates to CASASGRNTEAFL.

This clonotype was seen at least ten times. V usage is TRBV12-3 or TRBV12-4 and J usage is TRBJ1-6; the D gene is possibly TRBD1 (6 bases). The CDR3 is made up of 16 amino acids. V lost 2 bases and J 9 bases, leaving 17 bases between the germline ends. The CDR3 region is CASSLMTGAGASPLHF. The CDR3 DNA sequence: TGTGCCAGCAGTTTAATGACGGGGGCTGGCGCTTCACCCCTCCACTTT.

This clonotype was seen at least ten times. The junction departs from germline at one end; a sequencing error may be responsible. This rearrangement joins TRBV27 to TRBJ2-7; the D is unclear. The CDR3 consists of 15 residues. Looked up from germline, CDR1 is MNHEY and CDR2 is SMNVEV (reference sequence). Here the CDR3 DNA reads TGTGCCACCAGTGATTCCCGACGGCCCGCGGACGAGCAGTACTTC. This gives the protein CATSDSRRPADEQYF.

The CDR3 here is CSAPVAGSTDTQYF. The CDR3 DNA reads as TGCAGTGCTCCCGTAGCGGGGAGCACAGATACGCAGTATTTT. This chain uses TRBV20-1 with TRBJ2-3, with 8 bases lining up with TRBD2. V shed 5 bases, J shed 0 bases, and the junction held 4 bases outside the gene matches. The CDR3 has 14 residues. The germline V gene has CDR1 DFQATT and CDR2 SNEGSKA (reference sequence).

In this sample, this clonotype turned up many times. The V and J genes are TRBV28 and TRBJ1-2; D call uncertain. Germline V gene data show CDR1 as MDHEN and CDR2 as SYDVKM. CDR3 length equals 17 residues. V dropped 0 bases and J dropped 0 bases, with 14 bases sitting between them. In DNA, the CDR3 is TGTGCCAGCAGTTTATGGCGGCAGACTCTGGCTAACTATGGCTACACCTTC. Protein: CASSLWRQTLANYGYTF.

This clonotype came up a few times. The DNA is left out, because the CDR3 cannot be placed on it with certainty; the CDR3 is given as TCRdb lists it. This chain connects TRBV19 to TRBJ2-2; TRBD2 is taken as the D call from the table, unchecked against the DNA. CDR1 and CDR2 from the germline V gene are LNHDA and SQIVND (reference sequence). The CDR3 length equals 16 residues, ends included. The CDR3 region is CASTPSGSFGAGELFF.

This clonotype occurred many times. The chain has TRBV7-9 and TRBJ2-7; D may be TRBD2 (5 bases). The CDR3 covers 13 residues. The germline V and J ends were trimmed by 7 bases and 0 bases, with 10 bases remaining between them. The germline V gene has CDR1 SEHNR and CDR2 FQNEAQ (reference sequence). The CDR3 sequence: CASNRGNSYEQYF. The CDR3 DNA follows: TGTGCCAGCAATAGAGGGAACTCCTACGAGCAGTACTTC.

This clonotype was picked up many times. The chain links TRBV29-1 to TRBJ1-5, with a tentative D call TRBD1 (6 bases). Germline V CDR1 and CDR2: SQVTM, ANQGSEA. This CDR3 has 13 residues. V was shortened by 4 bases and J by 4 bases, with 11 bases between the two germline ends. The CDR3 DNA follows: TGCAGCGTTGCAGGGACAACTAATCAGCCCCAGCATTTT. It yields the protein CSVAGTTNQPQHF.

CDR3 sequence reads: CASSQGHTYTGELFF. In DNA form, the CDR3 reads TGTGCCAGCAGCCAAGGACATACTTACACCGGGGAGCTGTTTTTT. The chain joins TRBV14 to TRBJ2-2; D gene unclear. Germline values: CDR1 SGHDN, CDR2 FVKESK. This CDR3 has 15 residues. The ends were cut back, 1 base at V and 3 bases at J, with 9 bases in the middle.

This clonotype came up many times. V gene TRBV2 combines with J gene TRBJ2-7; 10 bases align to TRBD1. Germline V CDR1 and CDR2: SNHLY, FYNNEI. This CDR3 contains 15 residues. The J segment lost 1 base and the V segment lost 6 bases, leaving 6 bases of the junction unmatched. The CDR3 nucleotides are TGTGCCAGCAGGAGTGACAGGGGGCGATCCTACGAGCAGTACTTC. Its protein is CASRSDRGRSYEQYF.

This clonotype was counted many times. The rearrangement uses TRBV29-1 and TRBJ1-2; D gene ambiguous. The V end lost 5 bases, the J end lost 2 bases, and 6 bases lay between the germline ends. The CDR3 consists of 11 residues. The germline V gene encodes CDR1 SQVTM and CDR2 ANQGSEA. CDR3 region: CSVLVNYGYTF. The CDR3 nucleotides read TGCAGCGTTTTGGTGAACTATGGCTACACCTTC.

This clonotype appeared many times. The chain's CDR3 is CASGQGQVANQPQHF. The CDR3, as DNA: TGTGCCAGCGGCCAGGGACAGGTAGCAAATCAGCCCCAGCATTTT. V gene TRBV6-1 combines with J gene TRBJ1-5; 8 bases are shared with TRBD1. Per germline, CDR1 MNHNS and CDR2 SASEGT. V gave up 8 bases and J gave up 4 bases; unmatched junction bases: 10. The CDR3 sequence is 15 residues long.

This clonotype was counted ten times or more. The J gene is TRBJ1-2, the V gene TRBV28; D remains ambiguous. Trimming left V 4 bases short and J 0 bases short, with 3 bases between. In germline, CDR1 is MDHEN, CDR2 SYDVKM. The CDR3 consists of 12 residues. The CDR3 spells CASSSSNYGYTF. In nucleotides, the CDR3 is TGTGCCAGCAGTTCGTCTAACTATGGCTACACCTTC.

This clonotype was observed once. The genes are TRBV6-1 and TRBJ2-5; TRBD2 agrees at 7 bases. The V segment lost 5 bases and the J segment 4 bases; nucleotides outside the gene matches: 16. Germline V lookup: CDR1 MNHNS, CDR2 SASEGT. This CDR3 contains 17 residues. CDR3 nucleotides: TGTGCCAGCAGTCCCTCATGGGGACTATCGGGAGGAGAGACCCAGTACTTC. Its translation: CASSPSWGLSGGETQYF.

The chain has TRBV7-9 and TRBJ1-2, with D uncertain. The CDR3 is made up of 13 amino acids. The ends were cut back, 1 base at V and 8 bases at J, with 11 bases in the middle. The germline CDR1 and CDR2 sequences are SEHNR and FQNEAQ (reference sequence). The CDR3 coding sequence is TGTGCCAGCAGCTTAGGTCCTGCGCCAGGCTACACCTTC. This gives the protein CASSLGPAPGYTF.

In this sample, this clonotype turned up a few times. The junction departs from the called germline gene at one end, perhaps through a read error. V gene TRBV19 combines with J gene TRBJ2-5, with 7 bases matching TRBD2. This CDR3 is built from 13 residues. Germline CDR1 and CDR2: LNHDA and SQIVND (reference sequence). CDR3: CASCIVAGETQYF. Here the CDR3 DNA reads TGTGCCAGTTGTATTGTAGCGGGAGAGACCCAGTACTTC. The whole variable domain, remainder taken from reference TRBV19 and TRBJ2-5, is DGGITQSPKYLFRKEGQNVTLSCEQNLNHDAMYWYRQDPGQGLRLIYYSQIVNDFQKGDIAEGYSVSREKKESFPLTVTSAQKNPTAFYLCASCIVAGETQYFGPGTRLLVL.

This chain uses TRBV6-1 with TRBJ2-2, with TRBD2 matching 9 bases. The CDR3 has 17 residues. CDR1 is MNHNS, CDR2 SASEGT, per germline. J lost 6 bases, V lost 2 bases, and 10 bases had no gene match. Here the CDR3 DNA reads TGTGCCAGCAGTGAAAGGAGTCTAGCGGGACTCGCCGGGGAGCTGTTTTTT. It translates to CASSERSLAGLAGELFF.

This clonotype has just a few counts. Its ends do not fully match the called genes, so a read error is possible. The V call is TRBV2, the J call TRBJ1-2; D remains unclear. CDR3 size: 12 residues. Germline V gene sequence: CDR1 SNHLY, CDR2 FYNNEI. In nucleotides, the CDR3 is TGTGCCAGCGGTGAGTGGACTTATGGCTACACCTTC. This translates into CASGEWTYGYTF.

This clonotype appeared a few times. This chain uses TRBV2 with TRBJ2-2; D unclear. The CDR3 spans 12 residues. V shed 4 bases and J shed 6 bases, with 6 bases lying between them. Germline-derived CDR1 and CDR2 are SNHLY and FYNNEI. The CDR3 loop is CASSAGSGELFF. DNA of the CDR3: TGTGCCAGCAGTGCCGGCTCCGGGGAGCTGTTTTTT.

This clonotype appeared a few times. The chain carries TRBV7-3 and TRBJ1-5; no reliable D call. The CDR3 is 16 amino acids. Between the trimmed V and J ends, which lost 5 bases and 0 bases, there was a span of 14 bases. CDR1 SGHTA and CDR2 FQGTGA come from the germline V gene. This CDR3 is CASSPIRVHSNQPQHF. The CDR3 bases are TGTGCCAGCAGCCCCATAAGGGTCCATAGCAATCAGCCCCAGCATTTT.